This T cell receptor beta chain was identified during a study of OX40 agonist ivuxolimab in advanced cancers. Study in general: The study reported partial responses in three patients: one hepatocellular carcinoma, two cutaneous melanoma.

Using immunoSEQ multiplex PCR, the repertoire was profiled, and TCRdb retains in-frame clones only, with some absent. Of 60,000 to 75,000 clones listed, nearly 90% were seen once; the top ten hold approximately 4.8%. Autoimmune disease history or systemic immunosuppression led to patients being barred. Blood specimens came from baseline, cycle 4 day 1, and cycle 7 day 1. Only a few counts were recorded for this clone. What it binds is not known. General study results and limits: Expansion of clones was among the lowest in partial responders at 0.1-3.0 mg/kg.

This CDR3 contains 18 residues. V lost 2 bases and J lost 6; bases outside the gene matches: 14. Germline CDR1 is MNHEY and CDR2 is SMNVEV (reference sequence). The sequencing used CD4+ or CD8+ T cells sorted from blood, collected in a trial of the OX40 agonist ivuxolimab. The sequence was collected from an adult with an advanced solid tumor such as melanoma, head and neck, liver or kidney cancer. This chain links TRBV27 with TRBJ2-7; 12 bases align to TRBD2. The CDR3 sequence: CASSLRLLAGGPRGEQYF. The CDR3 DNA reads as TGTGCCAGCAGTTTAAGGTTGCTAGCGGGAGGGCCCCGGGGCGAGCAGTACTTC.